This TCR beta chain was sequenced for a study of blood T cell repertoires in COVID-19. Study-level information: Sites in the United States, Italy and Spain provided acute and convalescent COVID-19 samples.

Participant-reported clinical history was the basis for cohort assignment. Contact with a PCR-confirmed or clinician-diagnosed COVID-19 case occurred within 2 weeks of entry. Original handling: By means of reference gene primer amplification, nucleated cell counts were estimated. Method: immunoSEQ multiplex PCR; TCRdb's copy keeps in-frame clones and lacks some. V, J and clone size derive from that table, while D and trimming were established from the DNA sequence. The table shows a few hundred thousand clones, with more than 70% occurring only once. The CDR3 contains 16 residues. The J segment lost 1 base and the V segment lost 0 bases, leaving 4 bases of the junction unmatched. Germline-derived CDR1 and CDR2 are SGHRS and YFSETQ.

V is TRBV5-1 and J is TRBJ2-3, with TRBD2 matching over 8 bases. The source material was PBMCs or T cells enriched from blood (not recorded which). This TCR came from a woman in her twenties or thirties who had been exposed to COVID-19. In DNA form, the CDR3 reads TGCGCCAGCAGCTTGGTTTCGGGACTAGGCACAGATACGCAGTATTTT. Its translation: CASSLVSGLGTDTQYF.